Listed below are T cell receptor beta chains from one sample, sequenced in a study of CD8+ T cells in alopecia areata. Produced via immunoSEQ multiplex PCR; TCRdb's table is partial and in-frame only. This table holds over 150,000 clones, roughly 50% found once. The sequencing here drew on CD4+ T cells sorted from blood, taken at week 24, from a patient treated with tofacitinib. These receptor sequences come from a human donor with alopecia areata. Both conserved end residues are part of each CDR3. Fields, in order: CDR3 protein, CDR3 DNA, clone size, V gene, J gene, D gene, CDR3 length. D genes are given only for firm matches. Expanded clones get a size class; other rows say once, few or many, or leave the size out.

cdr3_aa: CASSEGGTDPYNEQFF
cdr3_nt: TGTGCCAGCAGTGAGGGTGGGACAGACCCCTACAATGAGCAGTTCTTC
clone_size: -
v_call: TRBV25-1
j_call: TRBJ2-1
d_call: TRBD1
cdr3_length: 16

cdr3_aa: CASSWGGGQPQHF
cdr3_nt: TGTGCCAGCAGTTGGGGGGGCGGGCAGCCCCAGCATTTT
clone_size: -
v_call: TRBV28
j_call: TRBJ1-5
d_call: -
cdr3_length: 13

cdr3_aa: CASSSSGGDSYEQYF
cdr3_nt: TGTGCCAGCAGCTCAAGCGGGGGGGACTCCTACGAGCAGTACTTC
clone_size: -
v_call: TRBV7-2
j_call: TRBJ2-7
d_call: TRBD2
cdr3_length: 15

cdr3_aa: CASSQGDRNTEAFF
cdr3_nt: TGCGCCAGCAGCCAGGGGGACAGAAACACTGAAGCTTTCTTT
clone_size: -
v_call: TRBV4-3
j_call: TRBJ1-1
d_call: TRBD1
cdr3_length: 14

cdr3_aa: CAWSRTGLGNEQFF
cdr3_nt: TGTGCCTGGAGTCGGACAGGGCTCGGCAATGAGCAGTTCTTC
clone_size: once
v_call: TRBV30
j_call: TRBJ2-1
d_call: TRBD1
cdr3_length: 14

cdr3_aa: CASSELRVARPRPGYTF
cdr3_nt: TGTGCCAGCAGTGAACTCCGGGTTGCAAGGCCCCGTCCCGGCTACACCTTC
clone_size: -
v_call: TRBV25-1
j_call: TRBJ1-2
d_call: -
cdr3_length: 17

cdr3_aa: CASSYSSSTDTQYF
cdr3_nt: TGTGCCAGCAGTTACTCATCAAGCACAGATACGCAGTATTTT
clone_size: few
v_call: TRBV6-5
j_call: TRBJ2-3
d_call: -
cdr3_length: 14

cdr3_aa: CASSLMLASGRYEQFF
cdr3_nt: TGTGCCAGCAGTTTAATGTTGGCTAGCGGGAGGTATGAGCAGTTCTTC
clone_size: -
v_call: TRBV27
j_call: TRBJ2-1
d_call: TRBD2
cdr3_length: 16

cdr3_aa: CASSAPEMNTEAFF
cdr3_nt: TGTGCCAGCAGCGCCCCAGAAATGAACACTGAAGCTTTCTTT
clone_size: -
v_call: TRBV7-2
j_call: TRBJ1-1
d_call: -
cdr3_length: 14

cdr3_aa: CASSPTSGRANSYNEQFF
cdr3_nt: TGCGCCAGCAGCCCGACTAGCGGGAGAGCTAACTCCTACAATGAGCAGTTCTTC
clone_size: few
v_call: TRBV4-1
j_call: TRBJ2-1
d_call: TRBD2
cdr3_length: 18

cdr3_aa: CASKPSSGNTIYF
cdr3_nt: TGCGCCAGCAAACCCAGCTCTGGAAACACCATATATTTT
clone_size: few
v_call: TRBV5-1
j_call: TRBJ1-3
d_call: -
cdr3_length: 13

cdr3_aa: CASSDGTDSPLHF
cdr3_nt: TGTGCCAGCAGTGATGGGACGGATTCACCCCTCCACTTT
clone_size: once
v_call: TRBV2
j_call: TRBJ1-6
d_call: -
cdr3_length: 13

cdr3_aa: CASSYSFQGNTEAFF
cdr3_nt: TGTGCCAGCAGTTACTCGTTTCAGGGGAACACTGAAGCTTTCTTT
clone_size: -
v_call: TRBV6-5
j_call: TRBJ1-1
d_call: -
cdr3_length: 15

cdr3_aa: CASSGQGAMINGYTF
cdr3_nt: TGTGCCAGCAGTGGGCAGGGGGCGATGATTAATGGCTACACCTTC
clone_size: -
v_call: TRBV25-1
j_call: TRBJ1-2
d_call: TRBD1
cdr3_length: 15

cdr3_aa: CASSMTTSGNTIYF
cdr3_nt: TGTGCCAGTAGTATGACGACCTCTGGAAACACCATATATTTT
clone_size: many
v_call: TRBV19
j_call: TRBJ1-3
d_call: -
cdr3_length: 14

cdr3_aa: CASSVDWTGGRETQYF
cdr3_nt: TGTGCCAGCAGCGTAGACTGGACAGGGGGCCGAGAGACCCAGTACTTC
clone_size: -
v_call: TRBV9
j_call: TRBJ2-5
d_call: TRBD1
cdr3_length: 16

cdr3_aa: CAAGELAGVKNIQYF
cdr3_nt: TGTGCCGCAGGGGAATTGGCGGGGGTAAAAAACATTCAGTACTTC
clone_size: -
v_call: TRBV28
j_call: TRBJ2-4
d_call: -
cdr3_length: 15

cdr3_aa: CASSWGRDYEQYF
cdr3_nt: TGTGCCAGCAGTTGGGGAAGGGACTACGAGCAGTACTTC
clone_size: once
v_call: TRBV27
j_call: TRBJ2-7
d_call: -
cdr3_length: 13

cdr3_aa: CATSRGGGALETQYF
cdr3_nt: TGTGCCACCAGCAGAGGCGGGGGGGCATTAGAGACCCAGTACTTC
clone_size: -
v_call: TRBV15
j_call: TRBJ2-5
d_call: TRBD2
cdr3_length: 15

cdr3_aa: CASNTGGGMAYEQYF
cdr3_nt: TGCGCCAGCAACACAGGAGGGGGGATGGCCTACGAGCAGTACTTC
clone_size: -
v_call: TRBV5-1
j_call: TRBJ2-7
d_call: -
cdr3_length: 15

cdr3_aa: CASRVTSLADTQYF
cdr3_nt: TGCGCCAGCAGAGTGACTAGTCTGGCAGATACGCAGTATTTT
clone_size: -
v_call: TRBV4-1
j_call: TRBJ2-3
d_call: -
cdr3_length: 14

cdr3_aa: CASSHVDRGGYTF
cdr3_nt: TGCGCCAGCAGCCATGTGGATCGGGGTGGCTACACCTTC
clone_size: -
v_call: TRBV4-1
j_call: TRBJ1-2
d_call: -
cdr3_length: 13

cdr3_aa: CASSSRDFTGELFF
cdr3_nt: TGTGCCAGCAGTTCCCGGGACTTTACCGGGGAGCTGTTTTTT
clone_size: -
v_call: TRBV6-5
j_call: TRBJ2-2
d_call: -
cdr3_length: 14

cdr3_aa: CATDAGQRYQPQHF
cdr3_nt: TGTGCCACCGACGCGGGGCAGAGGTATCAGCCCCAGCATTTT
clone_size: -
v_call: TRBV6-6
j_call: TRBJ1-5
d_call: -
cdr3_length: 14

cdr3_aa: CASSSSLLAGAMRTDTQYF
cdr3_nt: TGTGCCAGCAGCTCCTCCCTGCTAGCGGGAGCTATGAGGACAGATACGCAGTATTTT
clone_size: -
v_call: TRBV13
j_call: TRBJ2-3
d_call: TRBD2
cdr3_length: 19

cdr3_aa: CAWSVPSRGHEQYF
cdr3_nt: TGTGCCTGGAGTGTACCGTCCAGGGGGCACGAGCAGTACTTC
clone_size: -
v_call: TRBV30
j_call: TRBJ2-7
d_call: TRBD1
cdr3_length: 14

cdr3_aa: CASSEGRGYQPQHF
cdr3_nt: TGTGCCAGCAGTGAGGGGAGGGGATATCAGCCCCAGCATTTT
clone_size: few
v_call: TRBV7-2
j_call: TRBJ1-5
d_call: -
cdr3_length: 14

cdr3_aa: CASSFETGGTDTQYF
cdr3_nt: TGTGCCAGCAGTTTCGAGACAGGGGGCACAGATACGCAGTATTTT
clone_size: -
v_call: TRBV5-4
j_call: TRBJ2-3
d_call: TRBD1
cdr3_length: 15

cdr3_aa: CASSLLAGGQPQHF
cdr3_nt: TGTGCCAGCAGCTTGTTGGCAGGGGGTCAGCCCCAGCATTTT
clone_size: -
v_call: TRBV5-6
j_call: TRBJ1-5
d_call: TRBD1
cdr3_length: 14

cdr3_aa: CASSPRETQYF
cdr3_nt: TGTGCCAGCAGCCCTCGAGAGACCCAGTACTTC
clone_size: few
v_call: TRBV7-6
j_call: TRBJ2-5
d_call: -
cdr3_length: 11

cdr3_aa: CASSATGTAYEQYF
cdr3_nt: TGTGCCAGCAGCGCCACTGGGACAGCCTACGAGCAGTACTTC
clone_size: -
v_call: TRBV9
j_call: TRBJ2-7
d_call: TRBD1
cdr3_length: 14

cdr3_aa: CASSQFSSNQPQHF
cdr3_nt: TGCGCCAGCAGCCAATTCTCTAGCAATCAGCCCCAGCATTTT
clone_size: -
v_call: TRBV4-3
j_call: TRBJ1-5
d_call: -
cdr3_length: 14

cdr3_aa: CASSLVPQGDYGYTF
cdr3_nt: TGTGCCAGCAGCTTAGTACCCCAGGGAGACTATGGCTACACCTTC
clone_size: -
v_call: TRBV7-2
j_call: TRBJ1-2
d_call: -
cdr3_length: 15

cdr3_aa: CSVNRDTLDEQYF
cdr3_nt: TGCAGCGTGAACCGGGACACCCTCGACGAGCAGTACTTC
clone_size: once
v_call: TRBV29-1
j_call: TRBJ2-7
d_call: -
cdr3_length: 13

cdr3_aa: CASSQDRTAYNEQFF
cdr3_nt: TGTGCCAGCAGCCAAGATAGGACGGCCTACAATGAGCAGTTCTTC
clone_size: few
v_call: TRBV4-2
j_call: TRBJ2-1
d_call: -
cdr3_length: 15

cdr3_aa: CASSQKGQGETQYF
cdr3_nt: TGTGCCAGCAGCCAAAAGGGACAGGGAGAGACCCAGTACTTC
clone_size: -
v_call: TRBV14
j_call: TRBJ2-5
d_call: TRBD1
cdr3_length: 14

cdr3_aa: CASSGGTGGFEQYF
cdr3_nt: TGTGCCAGCAGTGGTGGGACAGGGGGCTTCGAGCAGTACTTC
clone_size: -
v_call: TRBV27
j_call: TRBJ2-7
d_call: TRBD1
cdr3_length: 14

cdr3_aa: CASSMGGPSGPREEQYF
cdr3_nt: TGTGCCAGTAGTATGGGGGGTCCTAGCGGCCCCCGGGAAGAGCAGTACTTC
clone_size: many
v_call: TRBV19
j_call: TRBJ2-7
d_call: TRBD2
cdr3_length: 17

cdr3_aa: CASSAVVPTGELFF
cdr3_nt: TGTGCCAGCAGCGCCGTGGTCCCCACCGGGGAGCTGTTTTTT
clone_size: -
v_call: TRBV9
j_call: TRBJ2-2
d_call: -
cdr3_length: 14

cdr3_aa: CASSVHSSPSLMNTEAFF
cdr3_nt: TGTGCCAGCAGCGTACACAGCTCACCTTCATTAATGAACACTGAAGCTTTCTTT
clone_size: many
v_call: TRBV9
j_call: TRBJ1-1
d_call: -
cdr3_length: 18

cdr3_aa: CASRLQETQYF
cdr3_nt: TGTGCCAGCAGACTTCAAGAGACCCAGTACTTC
clone_size: -
v_call: TRBV28
j_call: TRBJ2-5
d_call: -
cdr3_length: 11

cdr3_aa: CASSQDQTGGGYTF
cdr3_nt: TGTGCCAGCAGCCAAGATCAGACAGGGGGTGGCTACACCTTC
clone_size: few
v_call: TRBV4-2
j_call: TRBJ1-2
d_call: TRBD1
cdr3_length: 14

cdr3_aa: CASGGSRDRENNEQFF
cdr3_nt: TGTGCCAGCGGGGGGTCGAGGGACAGGGAGAACAATGAGCAGTTCTTC
clone_size: few
v_call: TRBV28
j_call: TRBJ2-1
d_call: TRBD1
cdr3_length: 16

cdr3_aa: CASSGSGQEYGYTF
cdr3_nt: TGTGCCAGTAGTGGGTCGGGACAGGAATATGGCTACACCTTC
clone_size: -
v_call: TRBV19
j_call: TRBJ1-2
d_call: TRBD1
cdr3_length: 14

cdr3_aa: CATSRELASYEQYF
cdr3_nt: TGTGCCACCAGCAGAGAGCTAGCCAGTTACGAGCAGTACTTC
clone_size: few
v_call: TRBV15
j_call: TRBJ2-7
d_call: -
cdr3_length: 14

cdr3_aa: CASSQEAGELFF
cdr3_nt: TGTGCCAGCAGCCAAGAGGCTGGGGAGCTGTTTTTT
clone_size: -
v_call: TRBV4-2
j_call: TRBJ2-2
d_call: -
cdr3_length: 12

cdr3_aa: CAWSVPPRGYTF
cdr3_nt: TGTGCCTGGAGTGTACCCCCAAGGGGCTACACCTTC
clone_size: few
v_call: TRBV30
j_call: TRBJ1-2
d_call: -
cdr3_length: 12

cdr3_aa: CASSPLRDRGNGQYF
cdr3_nt: TGTGCCAGCAGTCCCCTCCGGGACAGGGGTAACGGGCAGTACTTC
clone_size: -
v_call: TRBV6-5
j_call: TRBJ2-7
d_call: TRBD1
cdr3_length: 15

cdr3_aa: CASSRETGLNTEAFF
cdr3_nt: TGTGCCAGCAGCAGAGAGACAGGGCTGAACACTGAAGCTTTCTTT
clone_size: -
v_call: TRBV7-2
j_call: TRBJ1-1
d_call: TRBD1
cdr3_length: 15

cdr3_aa: CASSEGLQATQYF
cdr3_nt: TGTGCCAGCAGTGAAGGCCTTCAGGCGACCCAGTACTTC
clone_size: -
v_call: TRBV2
j_call: TRBJ2-5
d_call: -
cdr3_length: 13

cdr3_aa: CASRNVQETYEQYF
cdr3_nt: TGCGCCAGCAGGAATGTTCAGGAGACCTACGAGCAGTACTTC
clone_size: -
v_call: TRBV23-1
j_call: TRBJ2-7
d_call: -
cdr3_length: 14

cdr3_aa: CASSPYLAGGTDTQYF
cdr3_nt: TGTGCCAGCAGCCCCTATCTAGCGGGAGGAACAGATACGCAGTATTTT
clone_size: -
v_call: TRBV7-2
j_call: TRBJ2-3
d_call: TRBD2
cdr3_length: 16

cdr3_aa: CASSSGQTPLHF
cdr3_nt: TGTGCCAGCAGCTCGGGACAGACACCCCTCCACTTT
clone_size: -
v_call: TRBV7-9
j_call: TRBJ1-6
d_call: TRBD1
cdr3_length: 12

cdr3_aa: CATSSDGEQFF
cdr3_nt: TGTGCCACCAGCAGCGACGGTGAGCAGTTCTTC
clone_size: -
v_call: TRBV15
j_call: TRBJ2-1
d_call: -
cdr3_length: 11

cdr3_aa: CASRDSAVNTGELFF
cdr3_nt: TGTGCCAGCAGGGACTCGGCCGTGAACACCGGGGAGCTGTTTTTT
clone_size: -
v_call: TRBV2
j_call: TRBJ2-2
d_call: -
cdr3_length: 15

cdr3_aa: CASSWRARGGLETQYF
cdr3_nt: TGTGCCAGCAGCTGGAGGGCCCGGGGAGGTCTGGAGACCCAGTACTTC
clone_size: -
v_call: TRBV5-6
j_call: TRBJ2-5
d_call: -
cdr3_length: 16